One sample yielded the 23 T cell receptor beta chains listed below, sequenced in a study of shared clonotypes between healthy human individuals. Sequencing used immunoSEQ multiplex PCR; TCRdb keeps in-frame clones, though not all of them. This table holds fewer than 2.5 million clones, 93% found once. The sequenced sample was naive CD4+ T cells from PBMCs. Subset: CD45RA+ positively selected. These receptors originate from a man aged 18 to 30 in good health. Some clones in this sample may be carry-over from other donors' samples.

In DNA form, the CDR3 reads TGTGCCAGCAGTCGGCCTTCCCACAATGAGCAGTTCTTC. Amino acids: CASSRPSHNEQFF. The chain combines TRBV6-5 with TRBJ2-1, with D hard to call. This CDR3 is built from 13 residues. Trimming took off 5 bases at V and 5 bases at J, with 10 bases between the two ends. Germline loops: CDR1 MNHEY, CDR2 SVGAGI.

V gene TRBV5-1 combines with J gene TRBJ1-3; perhaps TRBD1 as D (5 bases). The germline gives CDR1 SGHRS, CDR2 YFSETQ. The CDR3 extends over 15 amino acids. V gave up 2 bases and J gave up 0 bases, with 9 bases separating them. The CDR3 coding sequence is TGCGCCAGCAGCTTTTTTGGGACCTCTGGAAACACCATATATTTT. Translating it yields CASSFFGTSGNTIYF.

Turning to this clone: Distinct nucleotide sequences in the sample also encode this CDR3. The CDR3 region is CASSLGSEQYF. CDR3 nucleotides: TGTGCCAGCAGTTTGGGCTCTGAGCAGTACTTC. V is TRBV28 and J is TRBJ2-7, with D hard to call. The germline gives CDR1 MDHEN, CDR2 SYDVKM. With 3 bases removed from V and 7 bases from J, the gap between germline ends came to 7 bases. The CDR3 is 11 residues long.

This chain connects TRBV6-1 to TRBJ1-5, with 8 nucleotides matching TRBD1. Per germline, CDR1 MNHNS and CDR2 SASEGT. With 2 bases clipped from V and 9 bases from J, the junction kept 21 bases outside the gene matches. The CDR3 is 19 residues long. CDR3 sequence reads: CASSEWDRIFPHSPSPQHF. CDR3 in DNA: TGTGCCAGCAGTGAATGGGACAGGATTTTCCCTCACAGCCCCTCGCCCCAGCATTTT.

The chain combines TRBV7-3 with TRBJ2-5; D perhaps matches TRBD1 (7 bases). CDR3 size: 15 residues. The germline V gene has CDR1 SGHTA and CDR2 FQGTGA. Trimming pared 2 bases from V and 2 bases from J, leaving 12 bases between. The CDR3 here is CASSLGRDSQETQYF. The DNA of the CDR3 is TGTGCCAGCAGCTTAGGGCGGGACAGTCAAGAGACCCAGTACTTC.

The V call is TRBV6-1, the J call TRBJ2-7; perhaps TRBD1 as D (5 bases). Trimming took 6 bases from V and 1 from J, leaving 13 bases between them. This CDR3 contains 14 residues. The germline V gene encodes CDR1 MNHNS and CDR2 SASEGT. In DNA, the CDR3 is TGTGCCAGCAGGGACACAGGTAAATCCTACGAGCAGTACTTC. This gives the protein CASRDTGKSYEQYF.

This rearrangement joins TRBV7-2 to TRBJ2-7; 9 positions agree with TRBD2. J lost 3 bases, V lost 4 bases, and 7 bases had no gene match. The CDR3 loop spans 15 amino acids. Germline lookup yields CDR1 SGHTA and CDR2 FQGNSA. CDR3 amino acids: CASSYAGGEVYEQYF. CDR3 in DNA: TGTGCCAGCAGCTATGCGGGAGGGGAGGTCTACGAGCAGTACTTC.

The rearrangement links TRBV1 to TRBJ1-1; the D call TRBD1 from the table was never checked on the DNA. TRBV1 is designated a pseudogene. The CDR3 extends over 13 amino acids. CDR3 DNA: TGCACCAGCAGCCTCCAGGAGAACACTGAAGCTTTCTTT. This gives the protein CTSSLQENTEAFF.

The genes are TRBV9 and TRBJ2-5, with a tentative D call TRBD2 (6 bases). Between the trimmed V and J ends, which lost 5 bases and 4 bases, there was a span of 12 bases. Germline CDR1 and CDR2: SGDLS and YYNGEE. The CDR3 consists of 13 residues. The CDR3 nucleotides are TGTGCCAGCAGGGGGAAGGAGGGAGAGACCCAGTACTTC. It is translated as CASRGKEGETQYF.

The chain couples TRBV6-5 to TRBJ2-5; D is possibly TRBD2 (5 bases). The CDR3 length is 13 residues. V lost 5 bases, J lost 5 bases, and 12 bases lay in between. Germline V gene lookup returns CDR1 MNHEY and CDR2 SVGAGI. The CDR3 sequence is CASSRGSEETQYF. The CDR3 region has the DNA TGTGCCAGCAGTCGTGGGAGTGAGGAGACCCAGTACTTC.

The genes are TRBV11-2 and TRBJ1-3; weak D call: TRBD1 (6 bases). V shed 5 bases and J shed 0 bases, with 17 bases lying between them. Germline CDR1 reads SGHAT; CDR2 reads FQNNGV. The length of the CDR3 is 17 residues. CDR3 nucleotide sequence: TGTGCCAGCAGCCCTCGACGCGCAGGGGTCTCTGGAAACACCATATATTTT. Its protein product is CASSPRRAGVSGNTIYF.

The rearrangement links TRBV5-1 to TRBJ2-7; D is unclear. Per the germline V gene, CDR1 is SGHRS and CDR2 is YFSETQ. Trimming removed 0 bases at V and 5 bases at J, with 9 bases between. This CDR3 is built from 13 residues. CDR3 in DNA: TGCGCCAGCAGCTTGGGACCCACTGACGAGCAGTACTTC. Amino acids: CASSLGPTDEQYF.

V gene TRBV27 combines with J gene TRBJ2-1, with 9 nucleotides matching TRBD2. The CDR3 runs to 18 residues. V dropped 0 bases and J dropped 1; count of bases not matched to a gene: 7. CDR1 MNHEY and CDR2 SMNVEV come from the germline V gene (reference sequence). For the CDR3, the DNA is TGTGCCAGCAGTTTATCCCTTCTAGCGGGAATGTCCTACAATGAGCAGTTCTTC. It yields the protein CASSLSLLAGMSYNEQFF.

V usage is TRBV18 and J usage is TRBJ1-1, with D unresolved. CDR1 is KGHSH, CDR2 LQKENI, per germline. The CDR3 extends over 15 amino acids. Trimming removed 3 bases at V and 0 bases at J, with 11 bases between. The CDR3 nucleotides read TGTGCCAGCTCACCTAGTGTCGACATGAACACTGAAGCTTTCTTT. Residues: CASSPSVDMNTEAFF.

The genes are TRBV6-6 and TRBJ1-2, with a weak D call TRBD1 (6 bases). This CDR3 has 15 residues. Between the trimmed V and J ends, which lost 6 bases and 5 bases, there was a span of 19 bases. The germline gives CDR1 MNHNY, CDR2 SVGAGI (reference sequence). CDR3 in DNA: TGTGCCAGCAGCACCCGCCGCTGGGGGCTGTATGGCTACACCTTC. Translating gives CASSTRRWGLYGYTF.

The chain is built from TRBV7-3 and TRBJ1-1; D unclear. The CDR3 loop spans 13 amino acids. The V gene lost 5 bases and the J gene lost 2 bases, with 9 bases spanning the gap. CDR1 and CDR2 from the germline V gene are SGHTA and FQGTGA. CDR3 nucleotide sequence: TGTGCCAGCAGCATCACTCTTAACACTGAAGCTTTCTTT. Its protein product is CASSITLNTEAFF.

The chain employs TRBV6-1 and TRBJ2-1; 12 bases align to TRBD2. The trim removed 6 bases at V and 7 bases at J, leaving 4 bases unmatched. From germline, CDR1 is MNHNS and CDR2 SASEGT. The CDR3 runs to 14 residues. In nucleotides, the CDR3 is TGTGCCAGCAGGTGGGGACTAGCGGGTAATGAGCAGTTCTTC. Translation: CASRWGLAGNEQFF.

The CDR3 sequence: CASSKFPRESYGYTF. The CDR3 bases are TGTGCCAGCAGCAAATTCCCGCGGGAGTCTTATGGCTACACCTTC. The chain recombines TRBV21-1 with TRBJ1-2. TRBV21-1 is deemed a pseudogene. There are 15 residues in the CDR3.

Only one count was recorded for this clone. The rearrangement links TRBV2 to TRBJ1-4; 9 bases fit TRBD1. With V trimmed by 5 bases and J by 5 bases, 6 bases remained unmatched. The CDR3 is 15 amino acids. Germline assignment: CDR1 SNHLY and CDR2 FYNNEI. The CDR3 region has the DNA TGTGCCAGCAGTCCTACGACAGGGGGGAATGAAAAACTGTTTTTT. Amino acid sequence: CASSPTTGGNEKLFF.

This clone has just one count. This sequence joins TRBV5-1 and TRBJ2-3; 14 bases agree with TRBD2. This CDR3 region has 17 residues. V trimming: 4 bases; J trimming: 6 bases; junction bases outside the gene matches: 10. The V gene's germline CDR1 is SGHRS and CDR2 YFSETQ. For the CDR3, the DNA is TGCGCCAGCAGCCCCGGGACTAGCGGGAGTGGTTACGATACGCAGTATTTT. The encoded protein is CASSPGTSGSGYDTQYF.

This clone has just a few counts. This sequence joins TRBV4-2 and TRBJ1-2; 10 bases map to TRBD1. Germline V gene sequence: CDR1 LGHNA, CDR2 YNFKEQ. V lost 1 base, J lost 4 bases, and 3 bases stayed unmatched. The CDR3 covers 15 residues. In nucleotides, the CDR3 is TGTGCCAGCAGCCAAGGGGGACAGGGGTCCTATGGCTACACCTTC. Translating it yields CASSQGGQGSYGYTF.

The gene calls are TRBV28 and TRBJ2-7; 9 bases line up with TRBD2. The CDR3 length is 15 residues. V was pared by 2 bases and J by 1 base, with 3 bases of the junction left unmatched. Germline V gene data show CDR1 as MDHEN and CDR2 as SYDVKM. This CDR3 is CASSLVAGASYEQYF. The CDR3 nucleotides read TGTGCCAGCAGTTTAGTAGCGGGAGCGTCCTACGAGCAGTACTTC. The whole variable domain, filled in from reference TRBV28 and TRBJ2-7, reads DVKVTQSSRYLVKRTGEKVFLECVQDMDHENMFWYRQDPGLGLRLIYFSYDVKMKEKGDIPEGYSVSREKKERFSLILESASTNQTSMYLCASSLVAGASYEQYFGPGTRLTVT.

On this clone itself: Other nucleotide sequences in the sample specify the same CDR3. The genes are TRBV7-3 and TRBJ2-3; 7 nucleotides align to TRBD2. Germline CDR1 SGHTA, CDR2 FQGTGA. The CDR3 runs 15 residues. V was pared by 2 bases and J by 0 bases, with 2 bases of the junction left unmatched. The CDR3 DNA sequence: TGTGCCAGCAGCTTAGGTAGCGGGAGCACAGATACGCAGTATTTT. Amino acids: CASSLGSGSTDTQYF.